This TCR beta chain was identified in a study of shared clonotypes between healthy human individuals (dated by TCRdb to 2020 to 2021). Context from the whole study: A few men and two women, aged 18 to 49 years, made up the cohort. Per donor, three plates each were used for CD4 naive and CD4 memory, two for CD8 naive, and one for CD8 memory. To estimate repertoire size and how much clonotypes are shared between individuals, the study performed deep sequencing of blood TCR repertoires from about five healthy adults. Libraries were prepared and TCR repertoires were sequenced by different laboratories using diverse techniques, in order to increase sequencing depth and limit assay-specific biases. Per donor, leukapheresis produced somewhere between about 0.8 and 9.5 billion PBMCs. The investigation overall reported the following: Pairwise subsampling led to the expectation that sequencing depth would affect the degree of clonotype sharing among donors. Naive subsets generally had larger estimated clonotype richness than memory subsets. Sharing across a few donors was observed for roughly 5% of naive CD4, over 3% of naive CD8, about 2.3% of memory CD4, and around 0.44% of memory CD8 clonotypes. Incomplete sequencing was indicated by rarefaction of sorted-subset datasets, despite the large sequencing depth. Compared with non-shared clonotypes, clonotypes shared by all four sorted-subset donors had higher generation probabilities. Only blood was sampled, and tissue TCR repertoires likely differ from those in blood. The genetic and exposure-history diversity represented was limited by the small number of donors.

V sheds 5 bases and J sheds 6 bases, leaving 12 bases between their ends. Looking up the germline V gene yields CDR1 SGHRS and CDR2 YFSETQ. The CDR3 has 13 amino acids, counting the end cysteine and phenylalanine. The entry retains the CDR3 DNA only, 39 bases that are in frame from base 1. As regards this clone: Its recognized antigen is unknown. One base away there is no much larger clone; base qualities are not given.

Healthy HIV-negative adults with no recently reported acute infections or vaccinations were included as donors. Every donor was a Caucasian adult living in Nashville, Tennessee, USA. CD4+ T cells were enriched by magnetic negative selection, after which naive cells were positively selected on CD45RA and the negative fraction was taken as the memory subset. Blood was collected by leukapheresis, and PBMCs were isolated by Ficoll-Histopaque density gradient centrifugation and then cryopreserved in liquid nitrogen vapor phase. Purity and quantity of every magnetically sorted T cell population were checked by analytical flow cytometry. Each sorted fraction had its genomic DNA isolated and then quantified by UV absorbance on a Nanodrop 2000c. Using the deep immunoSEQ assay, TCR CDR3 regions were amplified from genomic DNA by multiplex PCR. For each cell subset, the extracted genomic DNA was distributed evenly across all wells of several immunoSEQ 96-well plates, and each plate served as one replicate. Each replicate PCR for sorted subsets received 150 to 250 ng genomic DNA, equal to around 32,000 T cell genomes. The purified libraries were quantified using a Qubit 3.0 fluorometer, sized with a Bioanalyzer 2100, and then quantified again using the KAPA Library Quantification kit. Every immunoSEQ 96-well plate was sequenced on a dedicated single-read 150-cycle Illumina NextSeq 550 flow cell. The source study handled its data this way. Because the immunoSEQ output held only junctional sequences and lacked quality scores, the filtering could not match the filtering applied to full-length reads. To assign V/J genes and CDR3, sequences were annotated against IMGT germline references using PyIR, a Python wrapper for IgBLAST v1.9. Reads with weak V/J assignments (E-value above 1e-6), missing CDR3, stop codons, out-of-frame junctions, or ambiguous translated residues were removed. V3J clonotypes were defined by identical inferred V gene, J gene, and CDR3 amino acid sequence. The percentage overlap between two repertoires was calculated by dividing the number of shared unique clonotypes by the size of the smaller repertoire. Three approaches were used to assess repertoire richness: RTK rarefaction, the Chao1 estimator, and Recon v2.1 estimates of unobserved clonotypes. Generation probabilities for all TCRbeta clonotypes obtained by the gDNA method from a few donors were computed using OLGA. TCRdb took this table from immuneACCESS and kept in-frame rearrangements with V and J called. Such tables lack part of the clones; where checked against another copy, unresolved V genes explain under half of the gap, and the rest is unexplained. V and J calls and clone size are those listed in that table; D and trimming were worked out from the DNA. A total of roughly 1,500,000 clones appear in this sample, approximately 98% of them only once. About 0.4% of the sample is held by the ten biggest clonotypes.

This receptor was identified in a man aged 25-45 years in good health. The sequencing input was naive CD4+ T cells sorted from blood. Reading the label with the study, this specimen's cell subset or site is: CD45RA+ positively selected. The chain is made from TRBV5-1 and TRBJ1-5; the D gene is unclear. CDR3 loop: CASSSDPSQPQHF. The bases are TGCGCCAGCAGTTCCGACCCCAGTCAGCCCCAGCATTTT. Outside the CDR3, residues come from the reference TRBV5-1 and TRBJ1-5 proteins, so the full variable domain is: KAGVTQTPRYLIKTRGQQVTLSCSPISGHRSVSWYQQTPGQGLQFLFEYFSETQRNKGNFPGRFSGRQFSNSRSEMNVSTLELGDSALYLCASSSDPSQPQHFGDGTRLSIL.